This note documents a single T cell receptor (beta chain) sequence. Its antigen is not identified. Amplification of TCR beta used genomic DNA extracted from peripheral blood. Multiplex touch-down PCR with TRB-A/B primers amplified rearranged V-D-J TRB sequences. TCRdb analysed the multiplex PCR reads with MiXCR anew, one entry per CDR3 protein. The sample has about 5,000 distinct CDR3 sequences; more than 40% are singletons. The CDR3 length is 14 residues. V gave up 3 bases and J gave up 4 bases, with 13 bases separating them. The germline V gene has CDR1 SEHNR and CDR2 FQNEAQ (reference sequence). This sample stems from a study of T cell repertoires in aging, cancer and after chemotherapy. Across the study: Donors were grouped into six age bands spanning 30 or younger through 70 or older. About 9 million TCR reads were in the whole dataset.

Broader study findings: Age-matched healthy donors had significantly more diverse, less clonal blood TCR repertoires than untreated cancer patients. Across the chemotherapy interval, each cancer cohort showed higher median generation probability, suggesting thymic rebound.

The clonotype comes from a human donor with a blood cancer. The sequencing input was blood. The chain uses TRBV7-9 and TRBJ2-7, with a tentative D call TRBD2 (6 bases). CDR3 coding DNA: TGTGCCAGCAGCTTGGGTCGTGCGGGGTACGAGCAGTACTTC. Residues: CASSLGRAGYEQYF.